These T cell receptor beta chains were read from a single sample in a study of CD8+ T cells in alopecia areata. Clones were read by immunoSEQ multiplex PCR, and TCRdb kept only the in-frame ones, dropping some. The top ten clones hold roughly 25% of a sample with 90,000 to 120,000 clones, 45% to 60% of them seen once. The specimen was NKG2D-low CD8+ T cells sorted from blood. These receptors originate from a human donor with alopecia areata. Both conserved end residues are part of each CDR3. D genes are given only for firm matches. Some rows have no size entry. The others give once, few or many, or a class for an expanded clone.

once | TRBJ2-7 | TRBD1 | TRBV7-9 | TGTGCCAGCAGCTTAGGGGACAGCGTCATCGAGCAGTACTTC | CASSLGDSVIEQYF
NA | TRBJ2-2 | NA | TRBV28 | TGTGCCAGCAGTTTGGCTAGTTCAGTCACCGGGGAGCTGTTTTTT | CASSLASSVTGELFF
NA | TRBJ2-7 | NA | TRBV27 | TGTGCCAGCAGTTTATCGCTAGTCAGCCGGGCCTACGAGCAGTACTTC | CASSLSLVSRAYEQYF
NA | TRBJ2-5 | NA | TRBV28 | TGTGCCAGCAGTCGCGAACGGGCGGCGCAAGAGACCCAGTACTTC | CASSRERAAQETQYF
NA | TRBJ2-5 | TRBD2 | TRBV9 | TGTGCCAGCAGCTTGGGAACTAGGACTAGCGGGATGGAGACCCAGTACTTC | CASSLGTRTSGMETQYF
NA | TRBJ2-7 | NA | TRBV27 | TGTGCCAGCAGTAGCGGATACGAGCAGTACTTC | CASSSGYEQYF
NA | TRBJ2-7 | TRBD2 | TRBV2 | TGTGCCAGCAGCTCACCGGGTGGGGTAGCGGGAGGGCCCAACCTCTCCTACGAGCAGTACTTC | CASSSPGGVAGGPNLSYEQYF
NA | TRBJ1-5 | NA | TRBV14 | TGTGCCAGCAGCCAGGGAAATCAGCCCCAGCATTTT | CASSQGNQPQHF
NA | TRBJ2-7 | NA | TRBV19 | TGTGCCAGTAGCCCGTCTCAGGGATTCTACGAGCAGTACTTC | CASSPSQGFYEQYF
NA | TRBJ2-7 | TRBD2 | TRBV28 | TGTGCCAGCAGTTTATGGATTAGCGGGGACTCCTACGAGCAGTACTTC | CASSLWISGDSYEQYF
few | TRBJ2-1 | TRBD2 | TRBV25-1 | TGTGCCAGCAGTGAAAGACTAGCGGTCCATGAGCAGTTCTTC | CASSERLAVHEQFF
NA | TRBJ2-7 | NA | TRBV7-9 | TGTGCCAGCAGCTTGTCCCACGAGCAGTACTTC | CASSLSHEQYF
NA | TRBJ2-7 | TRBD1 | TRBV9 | TGTGCCAGCAGCGGACAGGGGGACGAGCAGTACTTC | CASSGQGDEQYF
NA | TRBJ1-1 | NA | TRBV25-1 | TGTGCCAGCAGTGGGGCGGCGGGAATGGAAGCTTTCTTT | CASSGAAGMEAFF
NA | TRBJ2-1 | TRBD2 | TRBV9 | TGTGCCAGCAGCGTAGAGGCGGGAGTCATCAACAATGAGCAGTTCTTC | CASSVEAGVINNEQFF
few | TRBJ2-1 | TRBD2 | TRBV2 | TGTGCCAGCAGCGGACTAGCGGGAGTTATTGAGCAGTTCTTC | CASSGLAGVIEQFF
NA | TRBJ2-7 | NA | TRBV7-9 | TGTGCCAGCAGCTTAACCAGCGGTTACGAGCAGTACTTC | CASSLTSGYEQYF
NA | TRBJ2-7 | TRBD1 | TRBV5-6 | TGTGCCAGCAGCTCCGGGACAGGGACCTACGAGCAGTACTTC | CASSSGTGTYEQYF
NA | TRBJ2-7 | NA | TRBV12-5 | TGTGCTAGTGCCCCGGACGGGTACGAGCAGTACTTC | CASAPDGYEQYF
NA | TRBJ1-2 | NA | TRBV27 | TGTGCCAGCAGTTTGAGTGGGCTGGGCTATGGCTACACCTTC | CASSLSGLGYGYTF
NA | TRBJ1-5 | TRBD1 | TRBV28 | TGTGCCAGCAGCCTAAGGCAGGGGGCACCCAATCAGCCCCAGCATTTT | CASSLRQGAPNQPQHF
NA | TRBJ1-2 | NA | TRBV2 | TGTGCCAGCAGTGAAGCGCGGGACTACACCTTC | CASSEARDYTF
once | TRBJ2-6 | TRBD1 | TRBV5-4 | TGTGCCAGCAGCTTGGGAGGACAGGACCTCTCTGGGGCCAACGTCCTGACTTTC | CASSLGGQDLSGANVLTF
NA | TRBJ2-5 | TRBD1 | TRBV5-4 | TGTGCCAGCAGCTTGGTAGTTACGGGGACAGGCGGGGAGACCCAGTACTTC | CASSLVVTGTGGETQYF